What follows are 17 T cell receptor beta chains derived from one specimen sequenced in a study of CXCR3-negative and CXCR3-positive naive CD8 T cells. The libraries of TRB cDNA were prepared using 5' RACE with UMI labels. Reanalyzing the 5' RACE reads, TCRdb keeps one entry per CDR3 protein, without DNA. Its table records 70,000 to 95,000 distinct CDR3 sequences. Sequencing input: naive CXCR3- CD8+ T cells from blood. Noted subset: CD45RO-CCR7+CD27+CD95- naive CD8+ T cells lacking CXCR3 (TNR3-). The origin of the receptors is a human donor in good health. Some clones in this sample may be carry-over from other donors' samples.

The CDR3 region is CSVEDGGLRTYNEQFF. The rearrangement links TRBV29-1 to TRBJ2-1; the TCRdb call, TRBD1, lacks DNA for checking. CDR1 is SQVTM and CDR2 is ANQGSEA in the germline V gene. The CDR3 loop spans 16 amino acids.

The gene calls are TRBV12-3 or TRBV12-4 and TRBJ2-7; checking the TCRdb D call of TRBD2 is not possible without DNA. CDR3 length: 15 amino acids. This chain's CDR3 is CASSLASGSFYEQYF.

The gene calls are TRBV20-1 and TRBJ1-1. Germline V gives CDR1 DFQATT, CDR2 SNEGSKA (reference sequence). This CDR3 region has 13 residues. CDR3 region: CSARDAREGEAFF.

The rearrangement uses TRBV7-9 and TRBJ2-5; the TRBD2 assignment by TCRdb is unverifiable without DNA. The CDR3 runs to 15 residues. CDR1 SEHNR and CDR2 FQNEAQ come from the germline V gene (reference sequence). This CDR3 is CASSPPGPSQETQYF.

The chain employs TRBV14 and TRBJ2-5; the TRBD2 assignment by TCRdb is unverifiable without DNA. The CDR3 runs to 14 residues. Germline V gene data show CDR1 as SGHDN and CDR2 as FVKESK. The CDR3 protein is CASSRLAGQETQYF.

The chain recombines TRBV12-3 or TRBV12-4 with TRBJ1-4; TCRdb picks TRBD1, but there is no DNA to check that call. The CDR3 length is 15 residues. This CDR3 is CASSSRQGVNEKLFF.

The chain carries TRBV28 and TRBJ2-7; the TCRdb D gene call, TRBD1, has no DNA to confirm it. The CDR3 length is 14 residues. The V gene's germline CDR1 is MDHEN and CDR2 SYDVKM. CDR3 region: CASSPRLGAGEQYF. Using reference TRBV28 and TRBJ2-7 for the parts outside the CDR3, the full variable domain is DVKVTQSSRYLVKRTGEKVFLECVQDMDHENMFWYRQDPGLGLRLIYFSYDVKMKEKGDIPEGYSVSREKKERFSLILESASTNQTSMYLCASSPRLGAGEQYFGPGTRLTVT.

V gene TRBV3-1 combines with J gene TRBJ2-1; TCRdb designates TRBD1, a call that cannot be tested without DNA. Germline V CDR1 and CDR2: LGHDT, YNNKEL (reference sequence). CDR3 length: 13 residues. CDR3 in amino acids: CASSPWQGNEQFF.

The chain links TRBV5-1 to TRBJ2-7; TCRdb outputs TRBD1, but without DNA this stays unchecked. This CDR3 contains 15 residues. Per the germline V gene, CDR1 is SGHRS and CDR2 is YFSETQ. This CDR3 is CASSWTGTQSYEQYF.

The chain links TRBV6-5 to TRBJ2-1; TCRdb's D call, TRBD2, is unchecked because there is no DNA. The CDR3 runs to 14 residues. Germline values: CDR1 MNHEY, CDR2 SVGAGI. CDR3 loop: CASSHGPIGDEQFF.

The chain has TRBV6-2 or TRBV6-3 and TRBJ2-7; lacking DNA, the TRBD2 call made by TCRdb goes unchecked. Per the germline V gene, CDR1 is MNHEY and CDR2 is SVGEGT. The CDR3 contains 16 residues. This CDR3 reads CASRLRTSRSSYEQYF.

V and J are TRBV20-1 and TRBJ2-5; the TCRdb D gene call, TRBD1, has no DNA to confirm it. The CDR3 spans 13 residues. Germline CDR1 DFQATT, CDR2 SNEGSKA (reference sequence). The chain's CDR3 is CSAPSGQQETQYF.

The chain joins TRBV20-1 to TRBJ2-7; TCRdb selects TRBD2, and the lack of DNA leaves this call unchecked. There are 13 residues in the CDR3. The germline CDR1 and CDR2 sequences are DFQATT and SNEGSKA (reference sequence). The CDR3 loop reads CSDSLAEPYEQYF.

The chain carries TRBV29-1 and TRBJ2-7; with no DNA, the TCRdb D assignment of TRBD2 cannot be verified. Germline CDR1 SQVTM, CDR2 ANQGSEA. The CDR3 has 13 amino acids. The CDR3 here is CSVKYAGNYEQYF.

The CDR3 region is CASSLGGRYEQYF. This chain uses TRBV5-4 with TRBJ2-7. The CDR3 length is 13 residues. Germline CDR1 and CDR2: SGHNT and YYREEE (reference sequence).

V usage is TRBV20-1 and J usage is TRBJ2-7; the TCRdb call, TRBD1, lacks DNA for checking. The V gene's germline CDR1 is DFQATT and CDR2 SNEGSKA (reference sequence). This CDR3 has 16 residues. The CDR3 region is CSARDVGQGAAYEQYF.

The V call is TRBV10-1, the J call TRBJ2-7. CDR1 is WNHNN and CDR2 is SYGVQD in the germline V gene (reference sequence). The CDR3 runs to 14 residues. CDR3 sequence: CASSESRSPYEQYF.